This TCR beta chain came from a study of blood T cell repertoires in COVID-19. Study information: Collection of acute and convalescent COVID-19 samples took place in the United States, Italy and Spain. Sources were T cells, B-cell-depleted T cells, or PBMCs; the material itself was cDNA or gDNA.

Repertoires were generated with immunoSEQ multiplex PCR, while TCRdb's copy carries only in-frame clones and drops some. The sample has some 170,000 clones; about 83% are singletons. In its sample, this clone was seen a few times. V was clipped by 5 bases and J by 8 bases, with 15 bases between them. The germline V gene has CDR1 MNHEY and CDR2 SVGAGI. The CDR3 has 13 amino acids. The chain couples TRBV6-5 to TRBJ1-2; a weak D match, TRBD1 (5 bases). What was sequenced was peripheral blood. The source of this sequence is a woman between 65 and 79 years old with COVID-19, enrolled during active disease. CDR3 in amino acids: CASSSREVEGYTF. The CDR3 DNA is TGTGCCAGCAGTAGCAGGGAAGTGGAGGGCTACACCTTC.